The source of this T cell receptor (beta chain) is a study of post-analysis software for immune sequencing data. Overall study findings and caveats: Under F measure analysis, samples from one preparation batch co-clustered strongly. Compared against controls, patients with multiple sclerosis displayed significantly lower normalized Chao1 diversity. Patients had higher frequencies than controls of five or six TRBV segments, including TRBV5-6, TRBV5-1 and TRBV20-1.

The CDR3 loop spans 13 amino acids. Trimming removed 3 bases from V and 6 bases from J, with 9 bases in between. Germline V gene sequence: CDR1 PRHDT, CDR2 FYEKMQ (reference sequence). A remark on this clonotype: Its target is unknown.

cDNA libraries of TCR beta carried unique molecular identifiers. TCRdb re-called the PCR reads with MiXCR, one entry per CDR3 protein. This table holds 820,000 or so distinct CDR3 sequences, 53% found once. This TCR was sampled from a girl aged 10-17 years with multiple sclerosis. The chain recombines TRBV13 with TRBJ2-1; weak D call: TRBD1 (6 bases). Sequenced sample: blood. In DNA, the CDR3 is TGTGCCAGCAGCTTCCGGACAGTCAATGAGCAGTTCTTC. Its translation: CASSFRTVNEQFF.